Here is one T cell receptor (beta chain) with its context. The antigen is not known. CDR3 size: 13 residues. The ends were cut back, 1 base at V and 3 bases at J, with 7 bases in the middle. Germline assignment: CDR1 SGHRS and CDR2 YFSETQ. These data come from a study of shared clonotypes between healthy human individuals. Study-level points and caveats: Generally, naive subsets came out with larger estimated richness than memory subsets.

Using immunoSEQ multiplex PCR, the repertoire was profiled, and TCRdb retains in-frame clones only, with some absent. Among approximately 1,000,000 clones listed, roughly 77% were seen once. Sequenced input: memory CD4+ T cells from PBMCs. Subset in this sample: CD45RA-negative fraction. The sequence came from a man aged 18 to 30 in good health. Some clones in this sample may be carry-over from other donors' samples. The rearrangement uses TRBV5-1 and TRBJ1-1; D unclear. Here the CDR3 reads CASSLMADTEAFF. Here the CDR3 DNA reads TGCGCCAGCAGCTTGATGGCGGACACTGAAGCTTTCTTT.